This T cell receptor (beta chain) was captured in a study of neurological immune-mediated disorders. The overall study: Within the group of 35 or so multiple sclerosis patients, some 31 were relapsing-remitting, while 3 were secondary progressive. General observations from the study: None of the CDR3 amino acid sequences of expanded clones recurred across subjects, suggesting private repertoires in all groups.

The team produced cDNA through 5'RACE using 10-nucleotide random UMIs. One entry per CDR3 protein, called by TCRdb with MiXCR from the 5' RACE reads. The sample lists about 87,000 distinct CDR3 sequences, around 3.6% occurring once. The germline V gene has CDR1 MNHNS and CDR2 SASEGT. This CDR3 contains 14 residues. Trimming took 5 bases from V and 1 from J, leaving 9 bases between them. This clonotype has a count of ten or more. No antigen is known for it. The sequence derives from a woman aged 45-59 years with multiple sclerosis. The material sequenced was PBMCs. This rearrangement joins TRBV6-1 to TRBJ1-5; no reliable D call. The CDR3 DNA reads TGTGCCAGCAGTTACCAGGAGAGCAATCAGCCCCAGCATTTT. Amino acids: CASSYQESNQPQHF.